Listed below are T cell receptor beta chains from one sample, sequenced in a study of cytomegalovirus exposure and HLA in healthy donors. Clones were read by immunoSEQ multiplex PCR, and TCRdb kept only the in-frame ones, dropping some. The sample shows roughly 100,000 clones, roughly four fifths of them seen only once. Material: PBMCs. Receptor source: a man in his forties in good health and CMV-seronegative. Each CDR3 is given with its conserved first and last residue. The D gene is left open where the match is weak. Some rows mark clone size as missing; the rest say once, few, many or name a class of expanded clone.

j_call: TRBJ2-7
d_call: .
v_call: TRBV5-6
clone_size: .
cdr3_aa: CASSLEGYGTPHPTYEQYF
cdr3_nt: TGTGCCAGCAGCTTGGAGGGCTACGGGACACCCCATCCAACCTACGAGCAGTACTTC

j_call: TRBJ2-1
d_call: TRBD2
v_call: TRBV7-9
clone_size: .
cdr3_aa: CASSRTSGSVNNEQFF
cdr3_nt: TGTGCCAGCAGCCGGACTAGCGGGAGCGTTAACAATGAGCAGTTCTTC

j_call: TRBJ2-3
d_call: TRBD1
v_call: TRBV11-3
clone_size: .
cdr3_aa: CASSLGEGTGDNTQYF
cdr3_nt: TGTGCCAGCAGCTTAGGGGAGGGGACAGGGGATAATACGCAGTATTTT

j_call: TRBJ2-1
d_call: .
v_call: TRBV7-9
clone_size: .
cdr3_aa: CASSLVGVNEQFF
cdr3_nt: TGTGCCAGCAGCTTAGTAGGAGTCAATGAGCAGTTCTTC

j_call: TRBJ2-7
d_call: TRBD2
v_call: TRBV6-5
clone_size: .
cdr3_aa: CASSYGGSRGGEQYF
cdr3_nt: TGTGCCAGCAGTTATGGCGGGAGCCGCGGGGGAGAGCAGTACTTC

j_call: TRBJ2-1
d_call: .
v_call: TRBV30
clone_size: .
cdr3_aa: CAWSVLSGGGEQFF
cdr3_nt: TGTGCCTGGAGTGTATTGTCGGGGGGCGGTGAGCAGTTCTTC

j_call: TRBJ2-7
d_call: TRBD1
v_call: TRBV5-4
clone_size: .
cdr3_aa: CASSQPGQGTLEQYF
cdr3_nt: TGTGCCAGCAGCCAGCCGGGACAGGGCACCTTGGAGCAGTACTTC

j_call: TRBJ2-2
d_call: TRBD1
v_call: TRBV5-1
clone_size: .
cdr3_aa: CASSSGQGLTGELFF
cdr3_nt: TGCGCCAGCAGCTCAGGACAGGGGCTCACCGGGGAGCTGTTTTTT

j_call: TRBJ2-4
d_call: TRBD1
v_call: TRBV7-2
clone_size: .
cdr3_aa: CASSLAIARGLNIQYF
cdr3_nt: TGTGCCAGCAGCTTAGCTATCGCCAGGGGGCTGAACATTCAGTACTTC

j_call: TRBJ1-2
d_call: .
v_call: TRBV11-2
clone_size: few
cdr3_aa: CASSLDRGGGRGYTF
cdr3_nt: TGTGCCAGCAGCTTAGATCGAGGCGGGGGAAGAGGCTACACCTTC

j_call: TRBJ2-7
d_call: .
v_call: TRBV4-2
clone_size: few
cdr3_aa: CASSQSDWTGSSYEQYF
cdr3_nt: TGTGCCAGCAGCCAGTCCGACTGGACTGGGAGCTCCTACGAGCAGTACTTC

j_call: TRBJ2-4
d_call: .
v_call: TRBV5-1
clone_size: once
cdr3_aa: CASSAGRSLSLRRDIQYF
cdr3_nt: TGCGCCAGCAGCGCCGGACGCTCTTTATCCCTCAGGAGGGACATTCAGTACTTC

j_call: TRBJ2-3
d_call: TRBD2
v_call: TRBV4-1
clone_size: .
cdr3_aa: CASSQAAGGGTDTQYF
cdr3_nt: TGCGCCAGCAGCCAAGCAGCGGGAGGGGGCACAGATACGCAGTATTTT

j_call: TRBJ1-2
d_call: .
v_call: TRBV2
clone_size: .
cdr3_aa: CASRTGTDNFYGYTF
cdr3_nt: TGTGCCAGCAGGACCGGGACTGACAATTTCTATGGCTACACCTTC

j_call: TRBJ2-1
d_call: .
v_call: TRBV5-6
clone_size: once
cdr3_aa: CASRTTGFDEQFF
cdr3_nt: TGTGCCAGCAGAACGACAGGTTTTGATGAGCAGTTCTTC

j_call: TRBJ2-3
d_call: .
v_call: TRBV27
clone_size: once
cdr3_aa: CASSDRMGTDTQYF
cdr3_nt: TGTGCCAGCTCAGACAGAATGGGCACAGATACGCAGTATTTT

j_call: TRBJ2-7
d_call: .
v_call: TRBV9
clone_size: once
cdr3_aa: CASSVGGGRLYEQYF
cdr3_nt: TGTGCCAGCAGCGTAGGGGGGGGGCGCCTCTACGAGCAGTACTTC

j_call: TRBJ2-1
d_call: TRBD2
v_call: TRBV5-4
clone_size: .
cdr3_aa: CASSLVGGREYNEQFF
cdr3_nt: TGTGCCAGCAGCTTGGTCGGCGGGAGGGAATACAATGAGCAGTTCTTC

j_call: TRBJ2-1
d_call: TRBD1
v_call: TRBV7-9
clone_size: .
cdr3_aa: CATIDRGRGEQFF
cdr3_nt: TGTGCCACTATAGACAGGGGGCGAGGTGAGCAGTTCTTC

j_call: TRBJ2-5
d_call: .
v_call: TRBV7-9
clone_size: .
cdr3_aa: CASSLRSAGLDTQYF
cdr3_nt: TGTGCCAGCAGCTTAAGATCCGCGGGATTAGATACCCAGTACTTC

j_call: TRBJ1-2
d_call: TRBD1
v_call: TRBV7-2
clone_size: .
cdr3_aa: CASSLPPYRDRGAYGYTF
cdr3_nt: TGTGCCAGCAGCTTACCCCCCTATAGGGACAGGGGGGCCTATGGCTACACCTTC

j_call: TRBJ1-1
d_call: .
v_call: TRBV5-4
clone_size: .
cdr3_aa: CASTLGQAPIAFF
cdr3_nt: TGTGCCAGCACCCTTGGGCAGGCGCCCATCGCTTTCTTT

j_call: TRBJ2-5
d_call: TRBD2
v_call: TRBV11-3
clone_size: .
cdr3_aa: CASSSGLAGVGTQYF
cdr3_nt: TGTGCCAGCAGCTCCGGACTAGCGGGAGTGGGGACCCAGTACTTC

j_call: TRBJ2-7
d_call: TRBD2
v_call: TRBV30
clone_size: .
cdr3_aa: CAWNSGRDYEQYF
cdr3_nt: TGTGCCTGGAATAGCGGGAGGGACTACGAGCAGTACTTC

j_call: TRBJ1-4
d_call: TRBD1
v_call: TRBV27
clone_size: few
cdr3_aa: CASSVLGTGAEKLFF
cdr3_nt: TGTGCCAGCAGCGTTCTCGGGACAGGGGCTGAAAAACTGTTTTTT

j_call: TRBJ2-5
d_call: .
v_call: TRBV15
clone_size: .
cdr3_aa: CATSRDEGAARETQYF
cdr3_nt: TGTGCCACCAGCAGAGACGAGGGAGCTGCGCGAGAGACCCAGTACTTC

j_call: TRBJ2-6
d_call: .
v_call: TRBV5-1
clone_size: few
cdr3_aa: CASSGRQFSGANVLTF
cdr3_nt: TGCGCCAGCAGCGGCAGACAGTTCTCTGGGGCCAACGTCCTGACTTTC